The source of this T cell receptor beta chain is a study of T cell responses to AZD1222 COVID-19 vaccine. The CDR3 extends over 14 amino acids. Germline-derived CDR1 and CDR2 are SGHTA and FQGNSA. With 4 bases clipped from V and 3 bases from J, the junction kept 3 bases outside the gene matches. Profiled with immunoSEQ multiplex PCR; TCRdb holds only in-frame clones, not every one. Of some 170,000 clones detected, roughly 88% appear once; the ten largest clones hold about 4.5%. The chain carries TRBV7-2 and TRBJ2-7; 10 bases are a match to TRBD1. The input for sequencing was peripheral blood, taken 28 days after the second AZD1222 dose. The TCR originated in an adult who received the AZD1222 COVID-19 vaccine. The CDR3, as DNA: TGTGCCAGCAGCTCGGGGGACAGGGGCTACGAGCAGTACTTC. Its protein product is CASSSGDRGYEQYF.